The 24 T cell receptor beta chains given below trace back to one sample, sequenced in a study of shared clonotypes between healthy human individuals. Sequenced by immunoSEQ multiplex PCR; TCRdb stores in-frame clones only, minus some. The table shows 1.5 million to 1.9 million clones, with 95% to 99% occurring only once. Material: naive CD4+ T cells sorted from blood. Subset indicated: CD45RA+ positively selected. The receptors here all came from a man aged 25 to 40 in good health.

Details on this clone: Germline is not matched at one junction end, which may reflect a read error. The rearrangement links TRBV7-7 to TRBJ2-2; D perhaps matches TRBD2 (5 bases). CDR1 is SSHAT and CDR2 is FNYEAQ in the germline V gene (reference sequence). The CDR3 loop spans 15 amino acids. CDR3 amino acids: CASSLVAGNTGELFF. In nucleotides, the CDR3 is TGTGCTAGCAGCTTAGTGGCGGGGAACACCGGGGAGCTGTTTTTT. The full variable domain, rest sourced from reference TRBV7-7 and TRBJ2-2, is GAGVSQSPRYKVTKRGQDVTLRCDPISSHATLYWYQQALGQGPEFLTYFNYEAQPDKSGLPSDRFSAERPEGSISTLTIQRTEQRDSAMYRCASSLVAGNTGELFFGEGSRLTVL.

As regards this clone: In the same sample, other DNA sequences code for this CDR3. This rearrangement joins TRBV18 to TRBJ1-1; D is unclear. Germline V gene sequence: CDR1 KGHSH, CDR2 LQKENI. V was trimmed by 4 bases and J by 1 base, leaving 7 bases between them. The CDR3 runs to 13 residues. The CDR3: CASSRSGNTEAFF. CDR3 bases: TGTGCCAGCTCACGATCGGGGAACACTGAAGCTTTCTTT.

The chain recombines TRBV5-1 with TRBJ2-7, with a possible D match to TRBD2 (6 bases). The CDR3 runs to 15 residues. Trimming removed 1 base from V and 3 bases from J, with 14 bases in between. CDR1 and CDR2 from the germline V gene are SGHRS and YFSETQ. This CDR3 is CASSLWEALNYEQYF. CDR3 DNA: TGCGCCAGCAGCTTGTGGGAGGCCCTCAACTACGAGCAGTACTTC.

The V gene is TRBV27, the J gene TRBJ2-3; 10 bases agree with TRBD2. Trimming at V came to 3 bases and at J to 4 bases, leaving 4 bases not matched to a gene. Germline V gene sequence: CDR1 MNHEY, CDR2 SMNVEV (reference sequence). The CDR3 runs 15 residues. The CDR3 DNA reads as TGTGCCAGCAGTTTTAAGCTAGCGGGAGCAGATACGCAGTATTTT. As protein: CASSFKLAGADTQYF.

The chain recombines TRBV27 with TRBJ2-3, with D perhaps TRBD2 (6 bases). Germline values: CDR1 MNHEY, CDR2 SMNVEV (reference sequence). V was pared by 5 bases and J by 8 bases, with 17 bases between. The CDR3 has 14 amino acids. The CDR3 loop is CASSTGRERGTQYF. The CDR3 DNA follows: TGTGCCAGCAGTACCGGTCGGGAGAGGGGTACGCAGTATTTT.

The rearrangement uses TRBV5-6 and TRBJ2-1, with 12 bases that match TRBD2. This CDR3 has 15 amino acids. The junction had 7 bases not matched to a gene; V was cut back by 4 bases and J by 8 bases. CDR1 is SGHDT and CDR2 is YYEEEE in the germline V gene. For the CDR3, the DNA is TGTGCCAGCAGCCCCGGACTAGCGGGAAGCCATGAGCAGTTCTTC. Its translation: CASSPGLAGSHEQFF. Full variable domain (outside the CDR3, taken from reference TRBV5-6 and TRBJ2-1): DAGVTQSPTHLIKTRGQQVTLRCSPKSGHDTVSWYQQALGQGPQFIFQYYEEEERQRGNFPDRFSGHQFPNYSSELNVNALLLGDSALYLCASSPGLAGSHEQFFGPGTRLTVL.

This clone has just a few counts. This chain uses TRBV6-1 with TRBJ2-7, with D unresolved. The CDR3 consists of 11 residues. Trimming shortened V by 0 bases and J by 6 bases, and 3 bases separated the two germline ends. In germline, CDR1 is MNHNS, CDR2 SASEGT. CDR3 DNA: TGTGCCAGCAGTGAAGCGCTCGAGCAGTACTTC. As protein: CASSEALEQYF.

This clone was seen only once. The gene calls are TRBV23-1 and TRBJ2-1, with D maybe TRBD1 (5 bases). TRBV23-1 is placed among ORFs of uncertain function. V was trimmed by 0 bases and J by 15 bases, leaving 9 bases between them. This CDR3 comprises 11 residues. CDR3: CASSQSGLSFF. CDR3 in DNA: TGCGCCAGCAGTCAATCGGGGCTCTCGTTCTTC.

The rearrangement uses TRBV11-3 and TRBJ2-5, with 8 bases aligning to TRBD2. Germline CDR1 and CDR2: SGHNT and YENEEA. This CDR3 is 15 amino acids long. Unmatched junction bases numbered 7, after V lost 2 bases and J lost 5 bases. The CDR3 bases are TGTGCCAGCAGCTTAATCGGGAGGGACGGCGAGACCCAGTACTTC. Translation: CASSLIGRDGETQYF.

CDR3 nucleotide sequence: TGTGCCAGCAGTTACTCGACGGGTGTACACACTGAAGCTTTCTTT. Its translation: CASSYSTGVHTEAFF. The genes are TRBV6-5 and TRBJ1-1; D remains ambiguous. Germline CDR1 and CDR2: MNHEY and SVGAGI. The CDR3 loop spans 15 amino acids. Trimming pared 0 bases from V and 3 bases from J, leaving 11 bases between.

Points on this clone: This specimen includes other DNA sequences encoding the same CDR3. V and J are TRBV5-1 and TRBJ1-2; a possible D gene is TRBD1 (5 bases). V lost 0 bases and J lost 3, with 6 bases in between. The CDR3 totals 13 residues. Germline CDR1 SGHRS, CDR2 YFSETQ. The CDR3 protein is CASSLVTDYGYTF. CDR3 nucleotides: TGCGCCAGCAGCTTGGTGACAGACTATGGCTACACCTTC.

This chain connects TRBV7-6 to TRBJ2-5; 11 positions match TRBD2. The junction had 12 bases not matched to a gene; V was cut back by 5 bases and J by 7 bases. CDR3 size: 16 residues. Germline V gives CDR1 SGHVS, CDR2 FNYEAQ. CDR3 protein: CASSTGTSGRSGTQYF. The CDR3 DNA follows: TGTGCCAGCAGCACCGGGACTAGCGGACGGAGCGGGACCCAGTACTTC. Supplemented by reference TRBV7-6 and TRBJ2-5, the full variable domain reads GAGVSQSPRYKVTKRGQDVALRCDPISGHVSLYWYRQALGQGPEFLTYFNYEAQQDKSGLPNDRFSAERPEGSISTLTIQRTEQRDSAMYRCASSTGTSGRSGTQYFGPGTRLLVL.

About this clone itself: At the DNA level, this CDR3 is encoded by other sequences in the same sample as well. The chain employs TRBV9 and TRBJ2-3; no clear D gene. This CDR3 has 15 residues. V was clipped by 0 bases and J by 0 bases, with 8 bases between them. The V gene's germline CDR1 is SGDLS and CDR2 YYNGEE. The CDR3 sequence: CASSVGGYSTDTQYF. DNA of the CDR3: TGTGCCAGCAGCGTAGGGGGTTATAGCACAGATACGCAGTATTTT.

V gene TRBV18 combines with J gene TRBJ2-1, with D possibly called TRBD1 or TRBD2 (5 bases each). The CDR3 length is 15 residues. Germline V gene data show CDR1 as KGHSH and CDR2 as LQKENI. Trimming removed 3 bases at V and 13 bases at J, with 22 bases between. The CDR3 spells CASSPPGRQENNQFF. CDR3 bases: TGTGCCAGCTCACCCCCAGGGAGACAAGAAAACAATCAGTTCTTC.

J is TRBJ1-1 and V is TRBV5-1; tentative D call: TRBD1 (5 bases). V was pared by 3 bases and J by 4 bases, with 10 bases between. Germline CDR1 and CDR2: SGHRS and YFSETQ. The CDR3 runs 13 residues. The CDR3, as DNA: TGCGCCAGCAGCTCCGGGGCGCCCACTGAAGCTTTCTTT. The encoded protein is CASSSGAPTEAFF.

The chain carries TRBV2 and TRBJ2-6, with TRBD1 matching 12 bases. V gave up 7 bases and J gave up 1 base; unmatched junction bases: 20. CDR1 and CDR2 from the germline V gene are SNHLY and FYNNEI. This CDR3 has 22 amino acids. CDR3 DNA sequence: TGTGCCAGCATAGTTAGGGACAGCGAACGGGACAGGGGGCAATCTGGGGCCAACGTCCTGACTTTC. Residues: CASIVRDSERDRGQSGANVLTF.

This chain links TRBV6-4 with TRBJ2-1; 12 bases line up with TRBD2. With V trimmed by 6 bases and J by 8 bases, 8 bases remained unmatched. CDR1 MRHNA and CDR2 SNTAGT come from the germline V gene. The length of the CDR3 is 15 residues. CDR3 protein: CASSSLAGGPDEQFF. DNA of the CDR3: TGTGCCAGCAGCTCCCTAGCGGGAGGGCCAGATGAGCAGTTCTTC.

This chain uses TRBV28 with TRBJ1-2; possibly TRBD1 for D (5 bases). This CDR3 has 14 amino acids. The germline V gene encodes CDR1 MDHEN and CDR2 SYDVKM. Trimming took off 6 bases at V and 4 bases at J, with 15 bases between the two ends. The CDR3 DNA sequence: TGTGCCAGCAGCCCCAGGGTGTCTGTCTATGGCTACACCTTC. Translating gives CASSPRVSVYGYTF.

The chain couples TRBV23-1 to TRBJ2-5, with 8 bases identical to TRBD2. TRBV23-1 belongs to the ORF category, with a function that is uncertain. V trimming: 4 bases; J trimming: 5 bases; junction bases outside the gene matches: 12. CDR3 length: 16 residues. The CDR3 sequence: CASSPSGGARPETQYF. CDR3 in DNA: TGCGCCAGCAGTCCCTCGGGGGGGGCTAGGCCCGAGACCCAGTACTTC.

The chain has TRBV19 and TRBJ2-1, with D perhaps being TRBD1 or TRBD2 (7 bases each). The V gene's germline CDR1 is LNHDA and CDR2 SQIVND (reference sequence). V gave up 7 bases and J gave up 0 bases, with 13 bases separating them. The CDR3 has 15 residues. The CDR3 reads CASIKRDSSYNEQFF. CDR3 bases: TGTGCCAGTATTAAGCGGGACAGCTCCTACAATGAGCAGTTCTTC.

The CDR3 DNA is TGTGCCAGCAGCATCAGCGGGAGGGATCAAGAGACCCAGTACTTC. It codes for CASSISGRDQETQYF. This rearrangement joins TRBV5-4 to TRBJ2-5, with TRBD2 matching 10 bases. The CDR3 is 15 amino acids. The V gene end was trimmed by 4 bases and the J gene end by 2 bases; junction bases not matched to a gene: 5. Germline V CDR1 and CDR2: SGHNT, YYREEE (reference sequence).

The chain links TRBV6-5 to TRBJ2-7, with TRBD2 matching 8 bases. This CDR3 comprises 13 residues. After removal of 10 bases from V and 0 bases from J, the junction contained 5 bases not matched to a gene. The V gene's germline CDR1 is MNHEY and CDR2 SVGAGI. The CDR3 DNA reads TGTGCCACCGGGGGGGGGAGCTCCTACGAGCAGTACTTC. Its protein product is CATGGGSSYEQYF.

Only one count was recorded for this clone. The chain has TRBV5-5 and TRBJ1-5; D perhaps matches TRBD1 (5 bases). Germline V gene lookup returns CDR1 SGHKS and CDR2 YYEKEE (reference sequence). The CDR3 covers 17 residues. V was pared by 4 bases and J by 5 bases, with 22 bases between. CDR3 loop: CASSLLPGTKNYQPQHF. The CDR3, as DNA: TGTGCCAGCAGCCTACTTCCCGGGACGAAAAACTATCAGCCCCAGCATTTT.

The rearrangement links TRBV6-5 to TRBJ1-4; D unclear. The CDR3 totals 15 residues. Trimming removed 0 bases at V and 4 bases at J, with 9 bases between. Looked up from germline, CDR1 is MNHEY and CDR2 is SVGAGI. CDR3 in DNA: TGTGCCAGCAGTTACTCAGGGCACCATAATGAAAAACTGTTTTTT. Its translation is CASSYSGHHNEKLFF.